The 5 T cell receptor beta chains given below trace back to one sample, sequenced in a study of circulating and synovial CD4+ cells in juvenile arthritis. Produced via immunoSEQ multiplex PCR; TCRdb's table is partial and in-frame only. The repertoire holds some 1,500 clones, over 75% seen once, with about 3.2% in the top ten. The specimen sequenced was HLA-DR+ CD4+ T cells from blood. This sample's subset: circulating pathogenic-like lymphocytes, sorted as HLA-DR+CD14-CD3+CD4+CD25low/- blood T cells. The receptors were gathered from a human donor with juvenile idiopathic arthritis.

The V and J genes are TRBV19 and TRBJ1-5, with no clear D. Deletions cut 7 bases from V and 4 bases from J, with 17 bases between. This CDR3 comprises 15 residues. Germline V gene data show CDR1 as LNHDA and CDR2 as SQIVND (reference sequence). DNA of the CDR3: TGTGCCAGTACCGATCTCCCCCGGGGTAATCAGCCCCAGCATTTT. Its translation is CASTDLPRGNQPQHF.

The rearrangement joins TRBV15 to TRBJ2-7; weak D call: TRBD2 (6 bases). V shed 1 base and J shed 2 bases, with 15 bases lying between them. Germline CDR1 is LNHNV and CDR2 is YYDKDF (reference sequence). The CDR3 extends over 16 amino acids. CDR3 nucleotide sequence: TGTGCCACCAGCAGAGCCCTCGGGACTGAAACCTACGAGCAGTACTTC. As protein: CATSRALGTETYEQYF.

In its sample, this clone was seen a few times. CDR3 sequence: CASSLDLRGGSQDTQYF. CDR3 coding DNA: TGTGCCAGCAGCTTAGACCTGAGGGGGGGCAGTCAGGATACGCAGTATTTT. This rearrangement joins TRBV7-2 to TRBJ2-3; TRBD2 is a possible D gene (7 bases). The CDR3 length is 17 residues. Germline-derived CDR1 and CDR2 are SGHTA and FQGNSA. V was clipped by 1 base and J by 6 bases, with 20 bases between them.

The chain employs TRBV27 and TRBJ1-2; D is undetermined. V dropped 2 bases and J dropped 5 bases, with 24 bases sitting between them. CDR3 length: 18 amino acids. Germline V gene data show CDR1 as MNHEY and CDR2 as SMNVEV (reference sequence). The CDR3 DNA reads TGTGCCAGCAGTTTAGTGGGGTCGTGGGGAAGCGGGTCTTATGGCTACACCTTC. As protein: CASSLVGSWGSGSYGYTF.

This chain uses TRBV5-1 with TRBJ2-3, with 7 nucleotides matching TRBD1. The CDR3 sequence is 14 residues long. The junction had 6 bases not matched to a gene; V was cut back by 7 bases and J by 1 base. CDR1 is SGHRS and CDR2 is YFSETQ in the germline V gene. CDR3 nucleotides: TGCGCCAGCGCCCGGGACAGCCGCACAGATACGCAGTATTTT. Amino acids: CASARDSRTDTQYF.